The T cell receptor beta chain under discussion was sequenced for a study of blood T cell repertoires in COVID-19 (dated by TCRdb to between 2020 and 2021). Study-level background: Collaborator samples came from the United States, Italy and Spain and covered acute and convalescent phases of COVID-19. HLA class I and class II types, where available, came from metadata supplied by the sample provider rather than from assay-based typing. Samples were obtained from the ongoing ImmuneRACE study (first 160 participants) and from 1,254 subjects provided by 6 global collaborators. The dataset comprised deeply sampled blood TCRbeta repertoires from subjects exposed to, actively infected with, or recovered from COVID-19. The material from the prospective study consisted of cDNA or gDNA derived from T cells, B-cell-depleted T cells, or PBMCs. The repertoires were released in a freely available public database meant as a resource for research on the immune response to SARS-CoV-2. Sample metadata almost always included a de-identified subject ID, COVID-19 status, age in years and sex. What the work shows at the level of the full study, not this receptor alone: The quantity of clinical and demographic metadata differed by source and by participant and was supplied without curation.

From its cysteine to its phenylalanine, the CDR3 spans 18 amino acids. The sequence is cut down to CDR3 DNA, 54 bases in frame from base 1. Trimming accounts for 0 bases at V and 2 bases at J, while the number of junction bases matched to no gene is 10. In the germline V gene (reference sequence), CDR1 corresponds to LNHNV and CDR2 to YYDKDF. Remarks on this clone: There is no known antigen for this receptor. No clone much larger than this one lies a single base away; base qualities are absent.

Each collaborating institution followed its own protocols to collect whole blood in K2EDTA tubes. For TCRbeta analysis, collaborators shipped samples in one of three forms: frozen whole blood, isolated PBMCs, or DNA extracted from either of those sample types. TCRbeta CDR3 regions were amplified from genomic DNA by means of the immunoSEQ Assay, a bias-controlled multiplex PCR. The authors' pipeline ran thus. Within the assay, amplification of reference gene primers was used to estimate how many nucleated cells each sample contained. To quantify the absolute abundance of each unique TCRbeta CDR3 rearrangement, sequence reads were collapsed and filtered. For each sample, productive Simpson clonality was calculated by taking the square root of Simpson's diversity index across productive rearrangements. The table was pulled from immuneACCESS by TCRdb, which kept in-frame rearrangements only. Such tables lose some clones; where checked, under half of the loss comes from unresolved V genes, and the rest has no known cause. The V and J calls and the clone size are those of that table, but D and trimming were determined from the DNA. The sample table records about 180,000 clones; approximately 88% of these occur just once. The ten largest clonotypes hold roughly 4% of the sample.

The TCR originated in a woman aged 25 to 39 with acute or convalescent COVID-19. Sequencing input: peripheral blood. The chain is made from TRBV15 and TRBJ2-5; 9 of the junction bases match TRBD2. The CDR3 has the sequence CATSRDLGSGRQQETQYF. The bases are TGTGCCACCAGCAGAGATCTGGGTAGCGGGAGACAACAAGAGACCCAGTACTTC.